A single sample is the source of the 17 T cell receptor beta chains below, sequenced in a study of sequential checkpoint blockade in melanoma. Treatment indicated: randomized to nivolumab then ipilimumab (arm A) or the reverse (arm B). Method: immunoSEQ multiplex PCR; TCRdb's copy keeps in-frame clones and lacks some. The data contain fewer than 40,000 clones, 80% to 90% of them singletons. The starting material was CD8+ T cells sorted from blood (inferred from file names), obtained from a patient given nivolumab and ipilimumab in sequence. The receptors come from a human donor with melanoma.

V gene TRBV27 combines with J gene TRBJ2-7, with TRBD2 as a possible D gene (5 bases). Trimming stripped 3 bases from V and 4 bases from J, with 13 bases between. The CDR3 loop spans 14 amino acids. Germline loops: CDR1 MNHEY, CDR2 SMNVEV (reference sequence). The DNA for the CDR3 is TGTGCCAGCAGTTTTGGGAGCCGCCATTACGAGCAGTACTTC. It codes for CASSFGSRHYEQYF.

This clone has just a few counts. This chain links TRBV5-6 with TRBJ2-4, with D maybe TRBD2 (6 bases). The V gene's germline CDR1 is SGHDT and CDR2 YYEEEE. The germline V and J ends were trimmed by 1 base and 6 bases, with 17 bases remaining between them. This CDR3 spans 16 amino acids. The CDR3 is CASSLKGLDFGNIQYF. The CDR3 DNA is TGTGCCAGCAGCTTGAAGGGACTGGACTTTGGAAACATTCAGTACTTC.

The chain links TRBV4-3 to TRBJ1-6; TRBD1 matches 10 bases. This CDR3 has 16 residues. Trimming took 0 bases from V and 11 from J; bases not matched to a gene: 7. Germline CDR1 and CDR2: LGHNA and YSLEER. CDR3 protein: CASSQDRGQGLTPLHF. CDR3 DNA sequence: TGCGCCAGCAGCCAAGATAGGGGACAGGGGTTGACACCCCTCCACTTT.

This chain connects TRBV18 to TRBJ2-3; D gene uncertain. V lost 4 bases and J lost 1, with 12 bases in between. The CDR3 length is 15 residues. Germline CDR1 KGHSH, CDR2 LQKENI. CDR3 protein: CASSLTNVGTDTQYF. The CDR3 nucleotides read TGTGCCAGCTCACTCACGAATGTAGGCACAGATACGCAGTATTTT.

This clone turned up a few times. The genes are TRBV5-1 and TRBJ2-1; 9 bases are shared with TRBD1. The CDR3 extends over 20 amino acids. V trimming: 0 bases; J trimming: 5 bases; junction bases outside the gene matches: 18. Germline-derived CDR1 and CDR2 are SGHRS and YFSETQ. The CDR3 is CASSLVGQGKSLLYHNEQFF. Written as DNA, the CDR3 is TGCGCCAGCAGCTTGGTAGGACAGGGGAAAAGTCTCCTCTATCACAATGAGCAGTTCTTC.

The chain employs TRBV5-1 and TRBJ1-1; no clear D. This CDR3 comprises 14 residues. V was trimmed by 4 bases and J by 0 bases, leaving 10 bases between them. CDR1 is SGHRS and CDR2 is YFSETQ in the germline V gene. In nucleotides, the CDR3 is TGCGCCAGCAGCGGAGGACCGTTGAACACTGAAGCTTTCTTT. This sequence encodes CASSGGPLNTEAFF.

The V gene is TRBV25-1, the J gene TRBJ1-1; tentative D call: TRBD1 (5 bases). The CDR3 runs 14 residues. Trimming removed 3 bases at V and 5 bases at J, with 13 bases between. The germline gives CDR1 MGHDK, CDR2 SYGVNS. CDR3: CASSEKGSGTEAFF. Written as DNA, the CDR3 is TGTGCCAGCAGTGAGAAGGGGAGCGGGACTGAAGCTTTCTTT.

The chain has TRBV20-1 and TRBJ1-2; no definite D call. CDR1 and CDR2 (germline): DFQATT, SNEGSKA (reference sequence). The CDR3 sequence is 11 residues long. Trimming stripped 8 bases from V and 4 bases from J, with 11 bases between. The CDR3 region is CSPEGGYGYTF. The CDR3 region has the DNA TGCAGTCCGGAGGGCGGCTATGGCTACACCTTC.

The chain carries TRBV10-3 and TRBJ2-7; 9 positions match TRBD1. V trimming: 3 bases; J trimming: 3 bases; junction bases outside the gene matches: 9. CDR3 length: 16 residues. In germline, CDR1 is ENHRY, CDR2 SYGVKD. In DNA, the CDR3 is TGTGCCATCAGTGACCCCACAGGGGGCGATGACTACGAGCAGTACTTC. Amino acids: CAISDPTGGDDYEQYF.

J is TRBJ2-4 and V is TRBV5-1; 7 nucleotides agree with TRBD1. The length of the CDR3 is 16 residues. Trimming removed 0 bases from V and 0 bases from J; junction bases left unmatched: 3. Germline V gene sequence: CDR1 SGHRS, CDR2 YFSETQ. The CDR3 nucleotides read TGCGCCAGCAGCTTGGCCTACAGGGGAGCCAAAAACATTCAGTACTTC. Its translation is CASSLAYRGAKNIQYF.

V and J are TRBV10-1 and TRBJ2-5, with 10 bases identical to TRBD1. Germline lookup yields CDR1 WNHNN and CDR2 SYGVQD (reference sequence). The CDR3 spans 16 residues. With V trimmed by 6 bases and J by 5 bases, 12 bases remained unmatched. The CDR3 reads CASRDKGTGVGETQYF. CDR3 nucleotide sequence: TGCGCCAGCAGGGATAAAGGGACAGGGGTTGGGGAGACCCAGTACTTC.

This sequence joins TRBV27 and TRBJ1-5; D call uncertain. V lost 5 bases and J 0 bases, leaving 5 bases between the germline ends. This CDR3 comprises 13 residues. CDR1 MNHEY and CDR2 SMNVEV come from the germline V gene (reference sequence). CDR3 amino acids: CASSTYSNQPQHF. In DNA form, the CDR3 reads TGTGCCAGCAGTACCTATAGCAATCAGCCCCAGCATTTT.

The chain uses TRBV9 and TRBJ2-7; D unresolved. CDR3 size: 14 residues. The germline V gene has CDR1 SGDLS and CDR2 YYNGEE. Deletions cut 0 bases from V and 2 bases from J, with 9 bases between. The CDR3 DNA follows: TGTGCCAGCAGCGTAGGCGCCTTAGCCTACGAGCAGTACTTC. It encodes CASSVGALAYEQYF. Together with reference TRBV9 and TRBJ2-7, the CDR3 gives the full variable domain: DSGVTQTPKHLITATGQRVTLRCSPRSGDLSVYWYQQSLDQGLQFLIQYYNGEERAKGNILERFSAQQFPDLHSELNLSSLELGDSALYFCASSVGALAYEQYFGPGTRLTVT.

This rearrangement joins TRBV7-9 to TRBJ2-7; 9 positions agree with TRBD2. CDR3 size: 14 residues. V lost 1 base, J lost 6 bases, and 4 bases stayed unmatched. Germline-derived CDR1 and CDR2 are SEHNR and FQNEAQ (reference sequence). DNA for the CDR3: TGTGCCAGCAGCTTAGGGGGACTAGCCGGCGAGCAGTACTTC. Protein product: CASSLGGLAGEQYF.

The chain couples TRBV19 to TRBJ1-1; D is ambiguous. The V end lost 8 bases, the J end lost 6 bases, and 10 bases lay between the germline ends. Germline V gene sequence: CDR1 LNHDA, CDR2 SQIVND (reference sequence). The length of the CDR3 is 11 residues. The CDR3 bases are TGTGCCAGTCCCTCCTTCGCTGAAGCTTTCTTT. It yields the protein CASPSFAEAFF.

The V and J genes are TRBV5-6 and TRBJ2-7; the D gene is possibly TRBD1 (6 bases). The CDR3 has 14 residues. The V and J ends lost 4 bases and 2 bases respectively, with 13 bases between them. From germline, CDR1 is SGHDT and CDR2 YYEEEE. The CDR3 bases are TGTGCCAGCAGCCTGGGGACATTGGCCTACGAGCAGTACTTC. Its translation is CASSLGTLAYEQYF. Combining the CDR3 with reference TRBV5-6 and TRBJ2-7 gives the whole variable domain DAGVTQSPTHLIKTRGQQVTLRCSPKSGHDTVSWYQQALGQGPQFIFQYYEEEERQRGNFPDRFSGHQFPNYSSELNVNALLLGDSALYLCASSLGTLAYEQYFGPGTRLTVT.

A few counts support this clone. The DNA is left out, because the CDR3 cannot be placed on it with certainty; the CDR3 is given as TCRdb lists it. The chain combines TRBV11-2 with TRBJ2-7; the D call in the table, TRBD1, was not verified against the DNA. Germline V lookup: CDR1 SGHAT, CDR2 FQNNGV. Inclusive of both ends, the CDR3 amounts to 16 amino acids. This CDR3 reads CASSSSIRVRAYEQYF.